The next 21 T cell receptor beta chains were all read from a single sample in a study of shared clonotypes between healthy human individuals. Libraries were prepared by immunoSEQ multiplex PCR; TCRdb keeps only in-frame clonotypes and omits some of them. The table shows about 2,200,000 clones, with about 92% occurring only once. Naive CD8 populations comprised CD45RO-negative cells positively selected for CCR7, excluding terminally differentiated effector memory CD45RA+ cells. Input material: naive CD8+ T cells from PBMCs. The origin of the receptors is a young man in good health. Some clones in this sample may be carry-over from other donors' samples.

This rearrangement joins TRBV15 to TRBJ1-1; TRBD1 might be the D (6 bases). Per the germline V gene, CDR1 is LNHNV and CDR2 is YYDKDF (reference sequence). V shed 3 bases and J shed 4 bases, with 18 bases lying between them. The CDR3 extends over 16 amino acids. The CDR3 is CATSSGRGGVSTEAFF. The CDR3 bases are TGTGCCACCAGCAGCGGGCGGGGGGGCGTAAGCACTGAAGCTTTCTTT. Using reference TRBV15 and TRBJ1-1 for the parts outside the CDR3, the full variable domain is DAMVIQNPRYQVTQFGKPVTLSCSQTLNHNVMYWYQQKSSQAPKLLFHYYDKDFNNEADTPDNFQSRRPNTSFCFLDIRSPGLGDTAMYLCATSSGRGGVSTEAFFGQGTRLTVV.

The gene calls are TRBV28 and TRBJ2-3; 10 bases map to TRBD2. Per germline, CDR1 MDHEN and CDR2 SYDVKM. J was trimmed by 0 bases and V by 3 bases; bases with no gene match: 9. This CDR3 is 18 amino acids long. Here the CDR3 reads CASSFPSGSELSTDTQYF. DNA of the CDR3: TGTGCCAGCAGTTTCCCTAGCGGGAGTGAGTTAAGCACAGATACGCAGTATTTT.

CDR3 sequence reads: CASSIFFAGASVTYPYEQYF. The CDR3 DNA follows: TGTGCCAGTAGTATTTTTTTCGCAGGGGCGAGCGTCACTTATCCCTACGAGCAGTACTTC. V gene TRBV19 combines with J gene TRBJ2-7; the D gene is possibly TRBD1 (6 bases). This CDR3 comprises 20 residues. Germline-derived CDR1 and CDR2 are LNHDA and SQIVND (reference sequence). Trimming left V 3 bases short and J 2 bases short, with 29 bases between.

The chain recombines TRBV19 with TRBJ2-2; 9 nucleotides line up with TRBD2. CDR3 length: 16 amino acids. CDR1 LNHDA and CDR2 SQIVND come from the germline V gene (reference sequence). Losses at the gene ends were 3 bases for V and 4 bases for J; bases not matched to a gene: 6. CDR3 residues: CASSILAGRATGELFF. In DNA, the CDR3 is TGTGCCAGTAGTATCCTAGCGGGACGGGCCACCGGGGAGCTGTTTTTT.

V is TRBV4-1 and J is TRBJ2-1; TRBD2 is a possible D gene (6 bases). This CDR3 is built from 17 residues. The germline V gene encodes CDR1 MGHRA and CDR2 YSYEKL. Between the trimmed V and J ends, which lost 0 bases and 2 bases, there was a span of 14 bases. DNA of the CDR3: TGCGCCAGCAGCCAAGATCTATCTCGGGGGACCTACAATGAGCAGTTCTTC. Translated: CASSQDLSRGTYNEQFF.

The rearrangement links TRBV11-3 to TRBJ2-5; D could derive from TRBD1 or TRBD2 (6 bases each). TRBJ2-7 explains the end of the DNA better; the J call may be wrong. Germline values: CDR1 SGHNT, CDR2 YENEEA. This CDR3 has 15 residues. CDR3: CASSLKGGRVYEQYF. CDR3 DNA sequence: TGTGCCAGCAGCTTAAAGGGGGGTCGGGTCTACGAGCAGTACTTC.

CDR3 loop: CASSSPAGWDEQYF. The DNA of the CDR3 is TGTGCCAGCAGTTCCCCGGCCGGTTGGGACGAGCAGTACTTC. This chain uses TRBV28 with TRBJ2-7, with D unclear. The CDR3 is 14 residues long. Germline V gives CDR1 MDHEN, CDR2 SYDVKM. The germline V and J ends were trimmed by 4 bases and 5 bases, with 15 bases remaining between them.

V and J are TRBV28 and TRBJ2-7, with 7 bases lining up with TRBD1. V was clipped by 5 bases and J by 5 bases; unmatched bases: 15. CDR1 and CDR2 from the germline V gene are MDHEN and SYDVKM. The CDR3 runs to 16 residues. The CDR3 DNA reads TGTGCCAGCAGTCCAGATACAGGGGAGACTGTCCACGAGCAGTACTTC. This sequence encodes CASSPDTGETVHEQYF.

The chain is built from TRBV30 and TRBJ1-2, with a possible D match to TRBD1 (6 bases). Germline-derived CDR1 and CDR2 are GTSNPN and SVGIG (reference sequence). V was trimmed by 4 bases and J by 5 bases, leaving 14 bases between them. This CDR3 has 13 residues. Written as DNA, the CDR3 is TGTGCCTGGAACGAACAGGGATTGTATGGCTACACCTTC. This gives the protein CAWNEQGLYGYTF. Full variable domain (outside the CDR3, taken from reference TRBV30 and TRBJ1-2): SQTIHQWPATLVQPVGSPLSLECTVEGTSNPNLYWYRQAAGRGLQLLFYSVGIGQISSEVPQNLSASRPQDRQFILSSKKLLLSDSGFYLCAWNEQGLYGYTFGSGTRLTVV.

This chain uses TRBV9 with TRBJ2-1; TRBD2 is a possible D gene (5 bases). There are 15 residues in the CDR3. Germline V gives CDR1 SGDLS, CDR2 YYNGEE. With 4 bases removed from V and 8 bases from J, the gap between germline ends came to 19 bases. The CDR3 here is CASSSSGVLDDEQFF. For the CDR3, the DNA is TGTGCCAGCAGCTCAAGCGGTGTTCTCGACGATGAGCAGTTCTTC.

The chain has TRBV5-1 and TRBJ2-7; the D is unclear. The CDR3 is made up of 12 amino acids. Germline CDR1 is SGHRS and CDR2 is YFSETQ. Deletions cut 7 bases from V and 0 bases from J, with 8 bases between. The DNA for the CDR3 is TGCGCCAGCTACCTAAGCTCCTACGAGCAGTACTTC. It encodes CASYLSSYEQYF.

The chain combines TRBV7-8 with TRBJ2-5, with D perhaps TRBD1 (5 bases). With 0 bases removed from V and 4 bases from J, the gap between germline ends came to 9 bases. CDR1 is SGHVS and CDR2 is FQNEAQ in the germline V gene. This CDR3 has 14 residues. CDR3 sequence reads: CASSLAQGSETQYF. CDR3 sequence (DNA): TGTGCCAGCAGCTTAGCGCAGGGCTCAGAGACCCAGTACTTC.

This clone was found a few times. The V gene is TRBV7-9, the J gene TRBJ1-1; the D is unclear. CDR1 SEHNR and CDR2 FQNEAQ come from the germline V gene (reference sequence). The CDR3 sequence is 12 residues long. Trimming stripped 1 base from V and 7 bases from J, with 7 bases between. The CDR3 region is CASSLEGNEAFF. In DNA, the CDR3 is TGTGCCAGCAGCTTAGAAGGGAATGAAGCTTTCTTT. Full variable domain (remainder filled in from reference TRBV7-9 and TRBJ1-1): DTGVSQNPRHKITKRGQNVTFRCDPISEHNRLYWYRQTLGQGPEFLTYFQNEAQLEKSRLLSDRFSAERPKGSFSTLEIQRTEQGDSAMYLCASSLEGNEAFFGQGTRLTVV.

V is TRBV11-2 and J is TRBJ2-7; D is undetermined. The CDR3 sequence is 11 residues long. Germline loops: CDR1 SGHAT, CDR2 FQNNGV. The V and J ends lost 5 bases and 5 bases respectively, with 7 bases between them. CDR3 loop: CASSAHDEQYF. CDR3 nucleotides: TGTGCCAGCAGCGCCCATGACGAGCAGTACTTC.

This clone showed up just once. This chain links TRBV11-2 with TRBJ2-7; tentatively, D is TRBD1 (5 bases). From germline, CDR1 is SGHAT and CDR2 FQNNGV. V was cut by 5 bases and J by 1 base, with 12 bases left in between. This CDR3 has 14 amino acids. The CDR3, as DNA: TGTGCCAGCAGCCCCCAGACAGTTTCCTACGAGCAGTACTTC. Its translation: CASSPQTVSYEQYF.

Comments on this clone: Other DNA sequences within the sample encode an identical CDR3. The chain carries TRBV7-9 and TRBJ2-7; 10 bases map to TRBD1. Losses at the gene ends were 3 bases for V and 1 base for J; bases not matched to a gene: 3. Germline V lookup: CDR1 SEHNR, CDR2 FQNEAQ (reference sequence). This CDR3 comprises 15 residues. In DNA form, the CDR3 reads TGTGCCAGCAGCTTGGGACAGGGGTTATCCTACGAGCAGTACTTC. Its translation: CASSLGQGLSYEQYF.

This clone was detected once. The chain uses TRBV27 and TRBJ2-7; weak D call: TRBD1 (6 bases). The CDR3 is made up of 15 amino acids. V was clipped by 5 bases and J by 1 base, with 15 bases between them. Germline-derived CDR1 and CDR2 are MNHEY and SMNVEV (reference sequence). The CDR3 reads CASSPLPTGSYEQYF. DNA of the CDR3: TGTGCCAGCAGTCCCCTCCCGACAGGATCCTACGAGCAGTACTTC.

The chain has TRBV27 and TRBJ2-2, with D maybe TRBD1 (6 bases). CDR1 and CDR2 from the germline V gene are MNHEY and SMNVEV (reference sequence). V shed 2 bases and J shed 6 bases, with 10 bases lying between them. This CDR3 comprises 14 residues. CDR3 residues: CASSLMGASGELFF. The DNA of the CDR3 is TGTGCCAGCAGTTTAATGGGGGCGTCCGGGGAGCTGTTTTTT.

Worth noting for this clone: This sample also contains other DNA sequences that code for the same CDR3. The chain has TRBV6-4 and TRBJ2-7; 10 bases are a match to TRBD2. CDR1 is MRHNA and CDR2 is SNTAGT in the germline V gene. This CDR3 has 15 residues. The V gene end was trimmed by 3 bases and the J gene end by 0 bases; junction bases not matched to a gene: 2. CDR3 loop: CASSELAGSSYEQYF. CDR3 in DNA: TGTGCCAGCAGTGAACTAGCGGGGAGCTCCTACGAGCAGTACTTC.

With respect to this clone: This CDR3 is also generated by other DNA sequences in the sample. This chain uses TRBV27 with TRBJ1-1; D perhaps matches TRBD1 (6 bases). The V gene's germline CDR1 is MNHEY and CDR2 SMNVEV (reference sequence). The CDR3 is 14 residues long. Trimming stripped 5 bases from V and 0 bases from J, with 10 bases between. CDR3 coding DNA: TGTGCCAGCAGTCTCACAGGGTTGAACACTGAAGCTTTCTTT. This translates into CASSLTGLNTEAFF.

The rearrangement uses TRBV18 and TRBJ2-3; 10 positions match TRBD1. The V and J ends lost 3 bases and 4 bases, in that order; junction bases with no gene match: 4. The CDR3 totals 15 residues. Germline V lookup: CDR1 KGHSH, CDR2 LQKENI. The chain's CDR3 is CASSPWDRGPDTQYF. CDR3 DNA: TGTGCCAGCTCACCGTGGGACAGGGGACCAGATACGCAGTATTTT.